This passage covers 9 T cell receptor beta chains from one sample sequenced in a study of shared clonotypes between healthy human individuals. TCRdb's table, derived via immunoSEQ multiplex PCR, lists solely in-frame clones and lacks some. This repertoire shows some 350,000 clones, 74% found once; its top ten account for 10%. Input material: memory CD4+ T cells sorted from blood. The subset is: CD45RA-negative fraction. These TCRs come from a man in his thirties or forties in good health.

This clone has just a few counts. The CDR3 DNA reads TGTGCCAGCAGCCAATACGAGGGGACCCAGTACTTC. Translated, it gives CASSQYEGTQYF. This chain joins TRBV16 and TRBJ2-5; tentative D call: TRBD2 (5 bases). This CDR3 contains 12 residues. CDR1 and CDR2 (germline): KGHSY, FQNENV. V was shortened by 1 base and J by 7 bases, with 7 bases between the two germline ends.

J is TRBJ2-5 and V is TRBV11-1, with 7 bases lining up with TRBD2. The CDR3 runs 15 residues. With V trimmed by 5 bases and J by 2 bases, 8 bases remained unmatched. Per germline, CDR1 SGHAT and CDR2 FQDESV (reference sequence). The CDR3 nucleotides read TGTGCCAGCAGCCAGGACGGGGGGACTCAAGAGACCCAGTACTTC. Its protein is CASSQDGGTQETQYF.

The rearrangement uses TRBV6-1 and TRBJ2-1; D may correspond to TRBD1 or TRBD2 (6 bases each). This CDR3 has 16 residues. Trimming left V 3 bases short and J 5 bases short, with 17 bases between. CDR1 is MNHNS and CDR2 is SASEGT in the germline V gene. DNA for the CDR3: TGTGCCAGCAGTGACCCATCCCGGGGGCAGCACAATGAGCAGTTCTTC. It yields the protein CASSDPSRGQHNEQFF.

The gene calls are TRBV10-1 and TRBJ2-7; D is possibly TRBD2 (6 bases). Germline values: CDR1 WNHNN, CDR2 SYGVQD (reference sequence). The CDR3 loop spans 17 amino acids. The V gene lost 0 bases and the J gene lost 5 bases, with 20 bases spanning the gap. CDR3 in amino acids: CASSESGLLSVPHEQYF. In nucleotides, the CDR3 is TGCGCCAGCAGTGAGTCGGGACTTTTATCGGTTCCGCACGAGCAGTACTTC.

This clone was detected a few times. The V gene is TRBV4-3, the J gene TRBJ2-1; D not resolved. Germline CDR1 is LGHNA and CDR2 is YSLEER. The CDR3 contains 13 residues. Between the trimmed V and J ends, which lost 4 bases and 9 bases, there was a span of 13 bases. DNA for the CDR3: TGCGCCAGCAGCCTGGCCCTTGGCGCTGAGCAGTTCTTC. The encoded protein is CASSLALGAEQFF.

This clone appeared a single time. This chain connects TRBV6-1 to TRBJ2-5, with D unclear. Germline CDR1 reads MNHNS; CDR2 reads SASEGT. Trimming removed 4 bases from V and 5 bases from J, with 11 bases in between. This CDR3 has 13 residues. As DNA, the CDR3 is TGTGCCAGCAGTGGACTCCTTTTCGAGACCCAGTACTTC. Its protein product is CASSGLLFETQYF.

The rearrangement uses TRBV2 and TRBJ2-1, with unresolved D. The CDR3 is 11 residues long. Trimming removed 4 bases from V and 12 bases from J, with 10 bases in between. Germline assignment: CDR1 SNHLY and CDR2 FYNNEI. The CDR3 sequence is CASSVGGAQFF. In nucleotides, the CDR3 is TGTGCCAGCAGTGTTGGCGGCGCGCAGTTCTTC.

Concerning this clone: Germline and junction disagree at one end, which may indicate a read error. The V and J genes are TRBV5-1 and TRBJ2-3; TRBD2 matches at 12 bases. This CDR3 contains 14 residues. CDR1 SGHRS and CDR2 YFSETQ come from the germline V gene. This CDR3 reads CASSQPQTSGRLKF. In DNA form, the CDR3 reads TGCGCCAGCAGCCAACCACAGACTAGCGGGAGATTAAAATTT.

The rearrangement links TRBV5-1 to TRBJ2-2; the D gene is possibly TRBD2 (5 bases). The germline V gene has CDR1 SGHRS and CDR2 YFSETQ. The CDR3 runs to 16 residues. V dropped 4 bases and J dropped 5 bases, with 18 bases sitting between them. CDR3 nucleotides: TGCGCCAGCAGCCCCTCGGTACTAGTAGAGACCGGGGAGCTGTTTTTT. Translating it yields CASSPSVLVETGELFF.